This entry is about one T cell receptor beta chain. The record originates from a study of blood T cell repertoires in COVID-19. Germline-derived CDR1 and CDR2 are SGHRS and YFSETQ. The ends were cut back, 4 bases at V and 8 bases at J, with 16 bases in the middle. CDR3 length equals 14 residues. TCRdb's table, derived via immunoSEQ multiplex PCR, lists solely in-frame clones and lacks some. The data hold around 200,000 clones, with more than 60% observed a single time. Sequencing used peripheral blood. The rearrangement uses TRBV5-1 and TRBJ2-1, with D tentatively TRBD2 (6 bases). The sequence was collected from a woman aged 45 to 65 with acute or convalescent COVID-19. CDR3 region: CASSPGLISDEQFF. In nucleotides, the CDR3 is TGCGCCAGCAGCCCGGGACTGATAAGCGATGAGCAGTTCTTC.